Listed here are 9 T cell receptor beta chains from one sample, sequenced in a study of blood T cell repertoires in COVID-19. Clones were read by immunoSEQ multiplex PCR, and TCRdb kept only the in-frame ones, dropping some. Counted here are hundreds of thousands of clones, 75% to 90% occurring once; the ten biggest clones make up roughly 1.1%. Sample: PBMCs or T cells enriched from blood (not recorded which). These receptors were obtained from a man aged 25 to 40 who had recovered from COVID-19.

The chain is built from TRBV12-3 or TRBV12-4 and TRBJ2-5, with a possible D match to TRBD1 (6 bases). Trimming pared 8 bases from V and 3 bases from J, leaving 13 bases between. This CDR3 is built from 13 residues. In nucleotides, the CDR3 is TGTGCCAGCGGTAGACAGGATAAAGAGACCCAGTACTTC. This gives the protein CASGRQDKETQYF.

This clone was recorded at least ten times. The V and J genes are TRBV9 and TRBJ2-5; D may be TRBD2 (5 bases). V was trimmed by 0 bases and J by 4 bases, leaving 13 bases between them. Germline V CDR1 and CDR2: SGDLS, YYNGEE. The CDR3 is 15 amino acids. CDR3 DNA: TGTGCCAGCAGCGTAGGTGGCAACGAGGGAGAGACCCAGTACTTC. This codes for CASSVGGNEGETQYF.

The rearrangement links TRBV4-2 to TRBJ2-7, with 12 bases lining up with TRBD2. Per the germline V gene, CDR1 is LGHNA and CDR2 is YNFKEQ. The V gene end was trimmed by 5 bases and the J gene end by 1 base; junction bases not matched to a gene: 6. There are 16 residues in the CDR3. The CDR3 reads CASSETSGSRSYEQYF. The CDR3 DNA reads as TGTGCCAGCAGCGAGACTAGCGGGAGCCGGTCCTACGAGCAGTACTTC.

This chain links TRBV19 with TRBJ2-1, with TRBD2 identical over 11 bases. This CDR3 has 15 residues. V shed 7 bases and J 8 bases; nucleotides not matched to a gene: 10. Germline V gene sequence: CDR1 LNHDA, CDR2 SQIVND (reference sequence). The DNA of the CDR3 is TGTGCCAGTACCCAGACTAGCGGGATTCAGGATGAGCAGTTCTTC. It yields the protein CASTQTSGIQDEQFF. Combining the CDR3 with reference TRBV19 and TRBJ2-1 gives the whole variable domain DGGITQSPKYLFRKEGQNVTLSCEQNLNHDAMYWYRQDPGQGLRLIYYSQIVNDFQKGDIAEGYSVSREKKESFPLTVTSAQKNPTAFYLCASTQTSGIQDEQFFGPGTRLTVL.

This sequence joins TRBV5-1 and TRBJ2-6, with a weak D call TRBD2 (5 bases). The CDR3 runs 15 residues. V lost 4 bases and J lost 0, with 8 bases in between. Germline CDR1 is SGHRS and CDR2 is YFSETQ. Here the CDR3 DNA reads TGCGCCAGCAGCCTGGACTTCTCTGGGGCCAACGTCCTGACTTTC. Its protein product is CASSLDFSGANVLTF.

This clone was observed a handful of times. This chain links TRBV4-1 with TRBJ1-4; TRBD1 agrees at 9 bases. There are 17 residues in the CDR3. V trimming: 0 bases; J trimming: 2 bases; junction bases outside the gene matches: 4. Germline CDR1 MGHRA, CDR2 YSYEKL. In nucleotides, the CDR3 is TGCGCCAGCAGCCAAGACGTCGGACAGGGGACTAATGAAAAACTGTTTTTT. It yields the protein CASSQDVGQGTNEKLFF.

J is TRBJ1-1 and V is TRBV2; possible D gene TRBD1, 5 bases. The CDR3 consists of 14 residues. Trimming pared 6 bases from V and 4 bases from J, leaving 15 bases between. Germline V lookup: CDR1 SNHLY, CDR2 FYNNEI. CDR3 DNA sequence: TGTGCCAGCAGCGCGCGACAGTTGGGCACTGAAGCTTTCTTT. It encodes CASSARQLGTEAFF.

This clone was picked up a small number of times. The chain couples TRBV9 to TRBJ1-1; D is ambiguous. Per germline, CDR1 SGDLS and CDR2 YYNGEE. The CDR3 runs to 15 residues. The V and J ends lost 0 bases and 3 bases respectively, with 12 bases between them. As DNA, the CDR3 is TGTGCCAGCAGCGTAGACCCCCTACGGGACACTGAAGCTTTCTTT. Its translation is CASSVDPLRDTEAFF.

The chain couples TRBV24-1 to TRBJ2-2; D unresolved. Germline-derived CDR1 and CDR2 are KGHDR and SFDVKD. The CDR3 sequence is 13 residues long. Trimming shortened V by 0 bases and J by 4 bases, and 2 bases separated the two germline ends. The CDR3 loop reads CATSDLRTGELFF. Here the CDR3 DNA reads TGTGCCACCAGTGATTTGCGCACCGGGGAGCTGTTTTTT.